This passage covers 21 T cell receptor beta chains from one sample sequenced in a study of memory CD4+ T cells and cytomegalovirus serostatus. Measured with immunoSEQ multiplex PCR; TCRdb has only the in-frame clones, and not every one. Seen here are just under 60,000 clones, about three quarters observed once, and the top ten hold 1% to 1.2%. The sort gate was single viable CD3+CD4+CD8-CD45RO+ cells for memory CD4+ T cells. Sample: memory CD4+ T cells from blood. The source is an adult in good health and CMV-seronegative.

This chain links TRBV7-9 with TRBJ1-5; 8 bases align to TRBD1. There are 17 residues in the CDR3. Looked up from germline, CDR1 is SEHNR and CDR2 is FQNEAQ (reference sequence). After removal of 5 bases from V and 0 bases from J, the junction contained 9 bases not matched to a gene. In DNA, the CDR3 is TGTGCCAGCAGCCGTACACAGGGGGTATATAGCAATCAGCCCCAGCATTTT. Its protein product is CASSRTQGVYSNQPQHF.

The V and J genes are TRBV19 and TRBJ2-7; 8 bases line up with TRBD2. V was pared by 11 bases and J by 6 bases, with 12 bases of the junction left unmatched. The CDR3 length is 13 residues. CDR1 and CDR2 (germline): LNHDA, SQIVND (reference sequence). The CDR3 nucleotides read TGTGCCCCAAGGCGGAGCGGGAGCTCCGAGCAGTACTTC. It translates to CAPRRSGSSEQYF.

The J gene is TRBJ1-2, the V gene TRBV11-2; 8 bases fit TRBD1. V shed 2 bases, J shed 2 bases, and the junction held 4 bases outside the gene matches. The germline V gene encodes CDR1 SGHAT and CDR2 FQNNGV. The CDR3 is 15 amino acids. The chain's CDR3 is CASSLSSGGNYGYTF. CDR3 nucleotide sequence: TGTGCCAGCAGCTTATCGTCAGGGGGCAACTATGGCTACACCTTC.

The chain is built from TRBV28 and TRBJ2-7, with 9 nucleotides matching TRBD2. V lost 8 bases and J lost 6; bases outside the gene matches: 11. The CDR3 sequence is 14 residues long. In germline, CDR1 is MDHEN, CDR2 SYDVKM. CDR3 in DNA: TGTGCCAGCTTTGCGGCGGGAGGGCCTCCCGAGCAGTACTTC. Protein product: CASFAAGGPPEQYF.

V usage is TRBV11-3 and J usage is TRBJ1-4, with TRBD1 matching 9 bases. The CDR3 length is 15 residues. Germline loops: CDR1 SGHNT, CDR2 YENEEA. The trim removed 1 base at V and 5 bases at J, leaving 2 bases unmatched. CDR3 residues: CASSLAGTGNEKLFF. DNA of the CDR3: TGTGCCAGCAGCTTAGCTGGGACAGGGAATGAAAAACTGTTTTTT.

The chain combines TRBV6-1 with TRBJ1-2; TRBD1 matches 9 bases. This CDR3 comprises 15 residues. V lost 1 base to trimming and J lost 7 bases; unmatched junction nucleotides: 7. Germline V gives CDR1 MNHNS, CDR2 SASEGT. CDR3 protein: CASSEGGQGYRGYTF. CDR3 nucleotide sequence: TGTGCCAGCAGTGAAGGGGGACAGGGTTATCGTGGCTACACCTTC.

This chain connects TRBV5-1 to TRBJ2-1, with D perhaps TRBD1 or TRBD2 (5 bases each). The CDR3 runs 14 residues. V was shortened by 1 base and J by 8 bases, with 13 bases between the two germline ends. Germline-derived CDR1 and CDR2 are SGHRS and YFSETQ. CDR3 in DNA: TGCGCCAGCAGCTTGAGAACCCTGGGGGATGAGCAGTTCTTC. Protein sequence: CASSLRTLGDEQFF.

This clone has a single count. This chain joins TRBV29-1 and TRBJ2-6; D is possibly TRBD1 (5 bases). Germline V gene lookup returns CDR1 SQVTM and CDR2 ANQGSEA. V was cut by 2 bases and J by 0 bases, with 8 bases left in between. The length of the CDR3 is 15 residues. CDR3 sequence reads: CSVEQGSSGANVLTF. In DNA form, the CDR3 reads TGCAGCGTTGAACAGGGAAGCTCTGGGGCCAACGTCCTGACTTTC.

This rearrangement joins TRBV27 to TRBJ2-2; D is undetermined. V shed 6 bases and J shed 8 bases, with 10 bases lying between them. This CDR3 comprises 12 residues. Germline V gives CDR1 MNHEY, CDR2 SMNVEV (reference sequence). The DNA for the CDR3 is TGTGCCAGCAGATCGGTCGGAGGGGAGCTGTTTTTT. Protein sequence: CASRSVGGELFF.

The chain employs TRBV6-6 and TRBJ2-7; D may match TRBD1 or TRBD2 (5 bases each). The CDR3 spans 15 residues. V lost 0 bases, J lost 6 bases, and 15 bases lay in between. In germline, CDR1 is MNHNY, CDR2 SVGAGI (reference sequence). This CDR3 reads CASSYSPTSGPEQYF. CDR3 DNA: TGTGCCAGCAGTTACTCACCAACCTCGGGACCCGAGCAGTACTTC.

The CDR3 spells CASSQGQANTEAFF. In DNA form, the CDR3 reads TGCGCCAGCAGCCAAGGACAGGCGAACACTGAAGCTTTCTTT. The chain recombines TRBV4-3 with TRBJ1-1; maybe TRBD1 (6 bases). The CDR3 loop spans 14 amino acids. V dropped 1 base and J dropped 1 base, with 7 bases sitting between them. CDR1 is LGHNA and CDR2 is YSLEER in the germline V gene.

The V and J genes are TRBV7-6 and TRBJ2-7, with 10 bases identical to TRBD2. Germline V lookup: CDR1 SGHVS, CDR2 FNYEAQ. The junction had 8 bases not matched to a gene; V was cut back by 0 bases and J by 3 bases. The CDR3 runs 17 residues. In DNA, the CDR3 is TGTGCCAGCAGCTTAGCCCCCCCTAGCGGGAGCTTCTACGAGCAGTACTTC. Its protein is CASSLAPPSGSFYEQYF.

The chain recombines TRBV30 with TRBJ1-5; D ambiguous. Trimming took off 0 bases at V and 0 bases at J, with 9 bases between the two ends. The CDR3 loop spans 15 amino acids. Germline values: CDR1 GTSNPN, CDR2 SVGIG (reference sequence). The CDR3 DNA reads as TGTGCCTGGAGTGTAGGAGGCCATAGCAATCAGCCCCAGCATTTT. The encoded protein is CAWSVGGHSNQPQHF.

The chain is built from TRBV6-1 and TRBJ2-1; D ambiguous. Germline CDR1 and CDR2: MNHNS and SASEGT. V was cut by 6 bases and J by 2 bases, with 14 bases left in between. This CDR3 comprises 15 residues. The CDR3 loop reads CASSVWWEAYNEQFF. In DNA, the CDR3 is TGTGCCAGCAGCGTCTGGTGGGAAGCCTACAATGAGCAGTTCTTC.

The chain uses TRBV19 and TRBJ2-5; D might be TRBD1 (6 bases). Trimming left V 3 bases short and J 4 bases short, with 18 bases between. The CDR3 extends over 16 amino acids. Germline V gene lookup returns CDR1 LNHDA and CDR2 SQIVND (reference sequence). CDR3: CASSISDRSASETQYF. In DNA form, the CDR3 reads TGTGCCAGTAGTATCTCGGACAGATCGGCGTCAGAGACCCAGTACTTC.

The J gene is TRBJ2-1, the V gene TRBV29-1, with D possibly being TRBD2 (6 bases). CDR3 length: 14 amino acids. Germline-derived CDR1 and CDR2 are SQVTM and ANQGSEA. Trimming cost V 6 bases and J 6 bases, with 18 bases left between them. CDR3 in amino acids: CSVPRSGEINEQFF. The DNA for the CDR3 is TGCAGCGTCCCCAGGTCGGGGGAAATCAATGAGCAGTTCTTC.

The V gene is TRBV11-2, the J gene TRBJ1-1; D uncertain. Germline loops: CDR1 SGHAT, CDR2 FQNNGV. V lost 2 bases and J 7 bases, leaving 5 bases between the germline ends. The CDR3 contains 11 residues. The CDR3 coding sequence is TGTGCCAGCAGCTTACAGATTGAAGCTTTCTTT. Its translation: CASSLQIEAFF.

This chain's CDR3 is CAISESGAATSALLNVLTF. CDR3 DNA: TGTGCCATCAGTGAGTCCGGAGCTGCTACTAGCGCCCTTCTCAACGTCCTGACTTTC. V is TRBV10-3 and J is TRBJ2-6, with 7 positions matching TRBD2. Trimming at V came to 0 bases and at J to 9 bases, leaving 17 bases not matched to a gene. The germline V gene has CDR1 ENHRY and CDR2 SYGVKD. CDR3 length: 19 residues.

The chain has TRBV5-1 and TRBJ2-3; 9 nucleotides match TRBD1. Germline V gene data show CDR1 as SGHRS and CDR2 as YFSETQ. Trimming cost V 4 bases and J 0 bases; bases outside gene matches: 6. This CDR3 has 16 residues. The CDR3 sequence is CASSTGTGTSTDTQYF. The DNA of the CDR3 is TGCGCCAGCAGCACCGGGACAGGGACTAGCACAGATACGCAGTATTTT. Complete variable domain (other parts from reference TRBV5-1 and TRBJ2-3): KAGVTQTPRYLIKTRGQQVTLSCSPISGHRSVSWYQQTPGQGLQFLFEYFSETQRNKGNFPGRFSGRQFSNSRSEMNVSTLELGDSALYLCASSTGTGTSTDTQYFGPGTRLTVL.

The chain uses TRBV4-2 and TRBJ2-5, with TRBD1 identical over 7 bases. The germline V gene encodes CDR1 LGHNA and CDR2 YNFKEQ. The CDR3 sequence is 16 residues long. V was pared by 4 bases and J by 1 base, with 9 bases of the junction left unmatched. The DNA for the CDR3 is TGTGCCAGCAGCCGGGATCCGGGACAGCTCCAAGAGACCCAGTACTTC. Its protein product is CASSRDPGQLQETQYF.

The rearrangement joins TRBV7-2 to TRBJ1-1, with D possibly matching TRBD1 (5 bases). CDR1 is SGHTA and CDR2 is FQGNSA in the germline V gene. This CDR3 has 14 residues. The V gene lost 4 bases and the J gene lost 11 bases, with 20 bases spanning the gap. The CDR3 coding sequence is TGTGCCAGCAGCTCGGGTCCTGGGGCCCCACGGGCTTTCTTT. The encoded protein is CASSSGPGAPRAFF. The complete variable domain, with remaining parts taken from reference TRBV7-2 and TRBJ1-1, reads GAGVSQSPSNKVTEKGKDVELRCDPISGHTALYWYRQSLGQGLEFLIYFQGNSAPDKSGLPSDRFSAERTGGSVSTLTIQRTQQEDSAVYLCASSSGPGAPRAFFGQGTRLTVV.